The entry below gives a single T cell receptor beta chain sequence along with its context. The antigen is undetermined. The data were obtained in a study of T cell clonotyping in hematopoietic cell transplantation. Overall study context: Recipients' pretransplant samples followed cytoreduction.

Sequencing used immunoSEQ multiplex PCR; TCRdb keeps in-frame clones, though not all of them. The sample yields about 28,000 clones, just over 90% seen once. The CDR3 consists of 12 residues. The V end lost 5 bases, the J end lost 13 bases, and 16 bases lay between the germline ends. Germline assignment: CDR1 SEHNR and CDR2 FQNEAQ (reference sequence). Study-level points and caveats: After transplant, recipient diversity fell while pathologically expanded clonotypes grew through day 180. Without cell sorting, CD4 versus CD8 contributions remain unresolved. Few recipient clonotypes overlapped donors; over 95% were de novo at given depth.

Documented time point: recipient sample about 28 days before transplant, after cytoreduction. The specimen was peripheral blood mononuclear cells, collected before stem cell transplant. The sequence derives from a man between 45 and 60 years old with acute myeloid leukemia. Some clones in this sample may be carry-over from other donors' samples. V gene TRBV7-9 combines with J gene TRBJ2-3; D is ambiguous. The DNA of the CDR3 is TGTGCCAGCAGCCCCCATAATCAGGCGAAGTATTTT. This encodes CASSPHNQAKYF.